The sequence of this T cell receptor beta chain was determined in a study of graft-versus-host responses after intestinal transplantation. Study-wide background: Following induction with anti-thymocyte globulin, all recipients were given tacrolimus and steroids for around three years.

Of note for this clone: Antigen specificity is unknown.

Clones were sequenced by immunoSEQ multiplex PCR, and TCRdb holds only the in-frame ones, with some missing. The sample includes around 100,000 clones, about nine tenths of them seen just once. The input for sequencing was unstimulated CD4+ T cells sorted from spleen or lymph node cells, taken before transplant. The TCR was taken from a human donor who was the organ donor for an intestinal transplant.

The chain's CDR3 is CASSFGSLGSGGGETQYF. DNA for the CDR3: TGTGCCAGCAGCTTCGGCTCGCTCGGTAGCGGGGGAGGAGAGACCCAGTACTTC. The chain combines TRBV7-8 with TRBJ2-5; 9 positions match TRBD2. Germline CDR1 is SGHVS and CDR2 is FQNEAQ. The CDR3 is 18 amino acids. V shed 3 bases, J shed 4 bases, and the junction held 15 bases outside the gene matches.